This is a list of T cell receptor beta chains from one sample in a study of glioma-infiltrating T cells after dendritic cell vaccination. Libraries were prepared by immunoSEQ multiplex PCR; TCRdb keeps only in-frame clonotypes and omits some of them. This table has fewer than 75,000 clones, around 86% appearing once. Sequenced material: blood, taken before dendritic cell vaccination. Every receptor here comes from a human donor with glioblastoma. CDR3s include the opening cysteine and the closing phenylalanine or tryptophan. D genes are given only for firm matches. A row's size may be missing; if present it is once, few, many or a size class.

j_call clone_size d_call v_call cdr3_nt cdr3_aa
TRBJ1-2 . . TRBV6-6 TGTGCCAGCAGTTATTCTTCAGGCACGGACTATGGCTACACCTTC CASSYSSGTDYGYTF
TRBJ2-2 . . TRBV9 TGTGCCAGCAGCGTAGTTATGAGCGCCGGGGAGCTGTTTTTT CASSVVMSAGELFF
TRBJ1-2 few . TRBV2 TGTGCCAGCAGTAACGAACTGGGCTACACCTTC CASSNELGYTF
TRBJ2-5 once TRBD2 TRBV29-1 TGCAGCGTCGCTCCAAGACTAGCGGGCTGGTCCCAGTACTTC CSVAPRLAGWSQYF
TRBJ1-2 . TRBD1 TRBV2 TGTGCCAGCAGTGAGACAGGGGGTTATGGCTACACCTTC CASSETGGYGYTF
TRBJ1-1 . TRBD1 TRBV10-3 TGTGCCACCACGACCGGACAGGGAAACACTGAAGCTTTCTTT CATTTGQGNTEAFF
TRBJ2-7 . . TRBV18 TGTGCCAGCTCACCAGGGAGGGGGAGCTCCTACGAGCAGTACTTC CASSPGRGSSYEQYF
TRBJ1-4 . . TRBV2 TGTGCCAGCAGTGACTGGGCAGCAACTAATGAAAAACTGTTTTTT CASSDWAATNEKLFF
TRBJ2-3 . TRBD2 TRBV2 TGTGCCAGCTCCTTAGCGGGGGGCACAGATACGCAGTATTTT CASSLAGGTDTQYF
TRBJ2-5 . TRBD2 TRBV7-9 TGTGCCAGCAGCTTAGGCGGTAGCGGGGGCCAAGAGACCCAGTACTTC CASSLGGSGGQETQYF
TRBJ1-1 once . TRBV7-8 TGTGCCAGCAGCTTAGGGGGCGGTGAAGCTTTCTTT CASSLGGGEAFF
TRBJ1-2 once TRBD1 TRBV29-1 TGCAGCGTTGAGGGGACAGGGGGCCTCGTCGGCTATGGCTACACCTTC CSVEGTGGLVGYGYTF
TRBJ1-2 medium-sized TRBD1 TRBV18 TGTGCCAGCTCACCAGGAGGGGGCGATAATGGCTACACCTTC CASSPGGGDNGYTF
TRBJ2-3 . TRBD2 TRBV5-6 TGTGCCAGCAGCGCCGGGACTAGTATCGGGACAGATACGCAGTATTTT CASSAGTSIGTDTQYF
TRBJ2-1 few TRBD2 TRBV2 TGTGCCAGCAGTCCTCTGGGACTAGCGGGGGATACCAATGAGCAGTTCTTC CASSPLGLAGDTNEQFF
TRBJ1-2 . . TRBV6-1 TGTGCCAGCAGTGAAATAGGGGACTATGGCTACACCTTC CASSEIGDYGYTF
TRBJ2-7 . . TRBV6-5 TGTGCCAGCAGCTCACACCGGGAACCCGGTTACGAGCAGTACTTC CASSSHREPGYEQYF
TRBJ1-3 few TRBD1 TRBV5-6 TGTGCCAGCAGCTTGGGTCGGACAGGGCTTTCTGGAAACACCATATATTTT CASSLGRTGLSGNTIYF
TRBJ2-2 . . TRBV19 TGTGCCAGTAGTATAGATACCGGGGTAGACACCGGGGAGCTGTTTTTT CASSIDTGVDTGELFF
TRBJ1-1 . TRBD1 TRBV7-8 TGTGCCAGCGGCCCCCAGGGGGAGAGCACTGAAGCTTTCTTT CASGPQGESTEAFF
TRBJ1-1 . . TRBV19 TGTGCCAGTAAGTTACGGTTCGAAGCTTTCTTT CASKLRFEAFF
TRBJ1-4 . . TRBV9 TGTGCCAGCAGCGTAGAGGGGACACCCCTCGGGGAACTGTTTTTT CASSVEGTPLGELFF
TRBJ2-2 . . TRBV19 TGTGCCACCTCGGAGGGCCTGGGGACCGGGGAGCTGTTTTTT CATSEGLGTGELFF
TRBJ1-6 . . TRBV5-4 TGTGCCAGCAGCCGACATCTTTCGGGATCACCCCTCCACTTT CASSRHLSGSPLHF
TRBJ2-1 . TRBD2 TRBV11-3 TGTGCCAGCAGCTCCGGGACTAGCGGGGGAGGAAATGAGCAGTTCTTC CASSSGTSGGGNEQFF
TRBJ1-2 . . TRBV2 TGTGCCAGCAGTGATTCAGGGGCCCAGCGAGGCTACACCTTC CASSDSGAQRGYTF
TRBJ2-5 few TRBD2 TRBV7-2 TGTGCCAGCAGACCAACTAGCGGTGGGGGGGAGACCCAGTACTTC CASRPTSGGGETQYF
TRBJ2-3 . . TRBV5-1 TGCGCCAGCAGCTTGGAATCGCGGTCGACAGATACGCAGTATTTT CASSLESRSTDTQYF
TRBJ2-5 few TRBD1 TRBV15 TGTGCCACCAGCAGATTCAGGGGGCTGGAGACCCAGTACTTC CATSRFRGLETQYF
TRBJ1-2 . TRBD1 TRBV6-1 TGTGCCAGCAGCACAGGGGGCGCGAGAGGCTACACCTTC CASSTGGARGYTF
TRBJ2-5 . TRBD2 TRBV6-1 TGTGCCAGCAGTGAAGTCGTAGCGGGGGACCTCGGGGAGACCCAGTACTTC CASSEVVAGDLGETQYF
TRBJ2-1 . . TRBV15 TGTGCCACCAGCAGAGATCAGAGCGAGAGCTCCTACAATGAGCAGTTCTTC CATSRDQSESSYNEQFF
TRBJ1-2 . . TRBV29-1 TGCAGCGCGGGGGGGCAGGGCTATGGCTACACCTTC CSAGGQGYGYTF
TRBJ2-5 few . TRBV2 TGTGCCAGCAGTGTGAGGGAGACCCAGTACTTC CASSVRETQYF
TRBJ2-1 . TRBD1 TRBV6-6 TGTGCCAGCAGTGCAGGGGACAGTACAGATGAGCAGTTCTTC CASSAGDSTDEQFF
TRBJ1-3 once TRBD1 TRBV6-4 TGTGCCAGCCCGGGACAGACAAGGCGAAGGTCGTCTGGAAACACCATATATTTT CASPGQTRRRSSGNTIYF
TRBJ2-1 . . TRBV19 TGTGCCAGTAGTACCAGACATTCCTACAATGAGCAGTTCTTC CASSTRHSYNEQFF
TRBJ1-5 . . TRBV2 TGTGCCAGCAGTCCCGAGGTTAGCAATCAGCCCCAGCATTTT CASSPEVSNQPQHF
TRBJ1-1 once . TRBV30 TGTGCCTGGAGTTTAGGGGAATCCACTGAAGCTTTCTTT CAWSLGESTEAFF
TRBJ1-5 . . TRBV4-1 TGCGCCAGCAGCCCCCATTTTCAGCTGAGGGGGGGACATAGCAATCAGCCCCAGCATTTT CASSPHFQLRGGHSNQPQHF